A selection of T cell receptor beta chains follows, all from one sample in a study of shared clonotypes between healthy human individuals. Generated by immunoSEQ multiplex PCR, the TCRdb table keeps only in-frame clones and is missing some. Of roughly 2.5 million clones listed, around 94% are singletons. The sample taken for sequencing was naive CD4+ T cells sorted from blood. These receptors originate from a man between 18 and 29 years old in good health. CDR3s include the opening cysteine and the closing phenylalanine or tryptophan. A D gene is named only where the DNA matches it firmly. Only part of the rows carry a size: once, few, many, or a class if the clone is expanded.

d_gene	v_gene	j_gene	abundance	len	CDR3nt	CDR3aa
.	TRBV27	TRBJ1-2	.	15	TGTGCCAGCAGTCCGGAAAAAGGCGGGGACTATGGCTACACCTTC	CASSPEKGGDYGYTF
.	TRBV2	TRBJ1-3	.	14	TGTGCCAGCAGGCCTCCAAACTCTGGAAACACCATATATTTT	CASRPPNSGNTIYF
.	TRBV9	TRBJ2-7	.	15	TGTGCCAGCAGCGTAGCAGGCAACAAGGGATACGAGCAGTACTTC	CASSVAGNKGYEQYF
TRBD2	TRBV18	TRBJ2-5	.	17	TGTGCCAATCGATTAGGCGGGACTAGCGGCATCAAAGAGACCCAGTACTTC	CANRLGGTSGIKETQYF
.	TRBV18	TRBJ2-5	.	13	TGTGCCAGCTCACCACCGAATACTGAGACCCAGTACTTC	CASSPPNTETQYF
TRBD1	TRBV6-5	TRBJ1-4	.	13	TGTGCCAGCGCGGGACAGGGGGGGGCAAAACTGTTTTTT	CASAGQGGAKLFF
.	TRBV27	TRBJ1-6	.	18	TGTGCCAGCAGTCTGCTGAGGCCAGCGAGCTCCTATAATTCACCCCTCCACTTT	CASSLLRPASSYNSPLHF
TRBD2	TRBV28	TRBJ2-3	.	16	TGTGCCAGCAGTTGGACCCTAGCGGGGAGCACAGATACGCAGTATTTT	CASSWTLAGSTDTQYF
.	TRBV18	TRBJ2-2	.	14	TGTGCCAGCTCACTCGCGGCTAGCACCGGGGAGCTGTTTTTT	CASSLAASTGELFF
.	TRBV5-6	TRBJ2-6	.	17	TGTGCCAGCAGCTTAGGGGTTAAGGGGTCTGGGGCCAACGTCCTGACTTTC	CASSLGVKGSGANVLTF
TRBD2	TRBV11-2	TRBJ2-3	.	19	TGTGCCAGCAGCTTAGGTCGACTAGCGGGGGGGCTGGGCACAGATACGCAGTATTTT	CASSLGRLAGGLGTDTQYF
TRBD1	TRBV5-1	TRBJ1-1	.	16	TGCGCCAGCAGCTTGAGGACAGGGGGCGGGAGCACTGAAGCTTTCTTT	CASSLRTGGGSTEAFF
.	TRBV28	TRBJ2-5	once	14	TGTGCCAGCAGCAGGGGGGCAGGCCAAGAGACCCAGTACTTC	CASSRGAGQETQYF
TRBD2	TRBV4-2	TRBJ2-3	.	15	TGTGCCAGCAGCCAATCCAGCGGGAGTTCAGATACGCAGTATTTT	CASSQSSGSSDTQYF
.	TRBV27	TRBJ2-7	.	15	TGTGCCAGCAGAGTGAGCGGGCCAGCGAACTACGAGCAGTACTTC	CASRVSGPANYEQYF
.	TRBV4-3	TRBJ1-3	.	17	TGCGCCAGCAGCCAAACTACAGCAACGTACTCTGGAAACACCATATATTTT	CASSQTTATYSGNTIYF
TRBD1	TRBV18	TRBJ1-3	.	16	TGTGCCAGCTCATTCGGACAGGGTTTCCGTGGAAACACCATATATTTT	CASSFGQGFRGNTIYF
.	TRBV30	TRBJ1-5	few	14	TGTGCCTGGAGACAGGGCCAGAGCAATCAGCCCCAGCATTTT	CAWRQGQSNQPQHF
TRBD1	TRBV7-2	TRBJ2-7	.	15	TGTGCCAGCAGCGCCCGGACAGGGGGGACCTACGAGCAGTACTTC	CASSARTGGTYEQYF
.	TRBV14	TRBJ1-6	.	14	TGTGCCAGCAGCCAGACTTTTGGGAATTCACCCCTCCACTTT	CASSQTFGNSPLHF
TRBD2	TRBV19	TRBJ2-1	.	14	TGTGCCAGTAGTATCGCGGGAGGTTATGATGAGCAGTTCTTC	CASSIAGGYDEQFF
TRBD1	TRBV10-3	TRBJ1-2	.	12	TGTGCCATCGAGACAGGGGCCTATGGCTACACCTTC	CAIETGAYGYTF
.	TRBV6-5	TRBJ2-1	.	11	TGTGCCAGCCAACGAGGGCCTGAGCAGTTCTTC	CASQRGPEQFF
TRBD2	TRBV25-1	TRBJ2-1	once	13	TGTGCCAGCATCGGACTAGCGGGAGCTGAGCAGTTCTTC	CASIGLAGAEQFF
TRBD1	TRBV4-1	TRBJ2-4	.	17	TGCGCCAGCAGACCCATCGACAGGGGCCGGGACAAAAACATTCAGTACTTC	CASRPIDRGRDKNIQYF
.	TRBV7-9	TRBJ1-2	.	17	TGTGCCAGCAGCCCAAGGGCGTCCCGAGAGGGTAGCTATGGCTACACCTTC	CASSPRASREGSYGYTF
.	TRBV6-1	TRBJ2-2	.	18	TGTGCCAGCAGTGAAGCGCTCTCGGGACTCAGGAACACCGGGGAGCTGTTTTTT	CASSEALSGLRNTGELFF
.	TRBV30	TRBJ1-1	.	12	TGTGCCCGATCGACACTGAACACTGAAGCTTTCTTT	CARSTLNTEAFF
TRBD1	TRBV2	TRBJ1-6	.	14	TGTGCCAGCGTCGAGGGGGCGGTAAGGTCACCCCTCCACTTT	CASVEGAVRSPLHF
TRBD2	TRBV5-4	TRBJ2-4	.	18	TGTGCCAGCAGCTTGGGAGGTAGCGGGAGTTTGGCCAAAAACATTCAGTACTTC	CASSLGGSGSLAKNIQYF
.	TRBV29-1	TRBJ2-3	.	13	TGCAGCGTTGACTCAGGGCAGGGGTATACGCAGTATTTT	CSVDSGQGYTQYF
.	TRBV9	TRBJ1-4	.	13	TGTGCCAGCAGCGTAGGCCCTAATGAAAAACTGTTTTTT	CASSVGPNEKLFF
.	TRBV27	TRBJ1-6	.	15	TGTGCCAGCAGTTTAGCGCCAGAATATAATTCACCCCTCCACTTT	CASSLAPEYNSPLHF
.	TRBV6-5	TRBJ1-1	.	13	TGTGCCAGCAGTTACCTTGTGAACACTGAAGCTTTCTTT	CASSYLVNTEAFF
.	TRBV11-2	TRBJ2-7	.	14	TGTGCCAGCAGCTTAGTGTACCGCGAGTACGAGCAGTACTTC	CASSLVYREYEQYF
.	TRBV9	TRBJ1-2	.	15	TGTGCCAGCAGCGCCGATAGGGGTCCTGGATATGGCTACACCTTC	CASSADRGPGYGYTF
.	TRBV28	TRBJ2-6	.	13	TGTGCCACCATAAGGTCTGGGGCCAACGTCCTGACTTTC	CATIRSGANVLTF
.	TRBV30	TRBJ1-4	.	13	TGTGCCTGGAGTGTACTCGAGGGAGAAAAACTGTTTTTT	CAWSVLEGEKLFF
.	TRBV7-9	TRBJ2-1	.	12	TGTGCCAGCAGCCCCGTCAGTCCTGAGCAGTTCTTC	CASSPVSPEQFF
.	TRBV27	TRBJ1-2	.	14	TGTGCCAGCAGTTCAAGGGGTATGGACTATGGCTACACCTTC	CASSSRGMDYGYTF
TRBD2	TRBV6-6	TRBJ2-7	.	12	TGTGCCAGCAAGACGGGGGGTGGTGAGCAGTACTTC	CASKTGGGEQYF
.	TRBV11-2	TRBJ1-3	.	14	TGTGCCAGCAGCTTATGGGTCTCTGGAAACACCATATATTTT	CASSLWVSGNTIYF